The 31 T cell receptor beta chains presented below share a single source sample, sequenced in a study of CXCR3-negative and CXCR3-positive naive CD8 T cells. Through 5' RACE with UMI labels, the TRB cDNA libraries were prepared. TCRdb reprocessed the 5' RACE reads and keeps a single row for each CDR3 protein, giving no DNA. The sample has approximately 40,000 distinct CDR3 sequences. The sequenced sample was memory CD8+ T cells from blood. These receptors all stem from a human donor in good health. Some clones in this sample may be carry-over from other donors' samples.

V and J are TRBV20-1 and TRBJ2-7. This CDR3 has 16 residues. The germline gives CDR1 DFQATT, CDR2 SNEGSKA (reference sequence). CDR3 sequence: CSARELDEAGLYEQYF.

The rearrangement uses TRBV7-9 and TRBJ2-4; TCRdb returns TRBD2, unconfirmable since there is no DNA. The CDR3 length is 19 residues. Germline V gene lookup returns CDR1 SEHNR and CDR2 FQNEAQ (reference sequence). The CDR3 region is CASSLTSKTSGRAGNIQYF.

This CDR3 reads CASSQDQGTVSYEQYF. The chain recombines TRBV4-3 with TRBJ2-7; TCRdb calls TRBD1, which cannot be checked without DNA. CDR1 is LGHNA, CDR2 YSLEER, per germline. The CDR3 is made up of 16 amino acids.

The chain combines TRBV6-5 with TRBJ2-7; as DNA is missing, the TRBD2 call by TCRdb cannot be tested. Germline V gene lookup returns CDR1 MNHEY and CDR2 SVGAGI. The CDR3 contains 15 residues. The CDR3 reads CASRMGLADRGQQYF.

The rearrangement joins TRBV9 to TRBJ2-2. The germline V gene has CDR1 SGDLS and CDR2 YYNGEE. The CDR3 extends over 12 amino acids. CDR3 loop: CASSPSPGELFF.

The gene calls are TRBV2 and TRBJ2-5; TCRdb designates TRBD1, a call that cannot be tested without DNA. Germline CDR1 reads SNHLY; CDR2 reads FYNNEI. CDR3 length: 17 amino acids. The chain's CDR3 is CASSEGPDRTSQETQYF.

J is TRBJ1-1 and V is TRBV7-9. Germline V gives CDR1 SEHNR, CDR2 FQNEAQ (reference sequence). The CDR3 totals 12 residues. Here the CDR3 reads CASSPLPTEAFF.

The chain has TRBV5-6 and TRBJ1-5. The CDR3 has 15 amino acids. The germline gives CDR1 SGHDT, CDR2 YYEEEE. CDR3 sequence: CASSLAQEGNQPQHF.

J is TRBJ2-1 and V is TRBV12-3 or TRBV12-4; TCRdb's D gene call, TRBD2, goes unchecked for lack of DNA. The CDR3 loop spans 16 amino acids. CDR3 loop: CASTQGLAERYNEQFF.

The rearrangement uses TRBV30 and TRBJ2-7; TCRdb reports TRBD1, a call that lacks DNA to check it against. The germline V gene has CDR1 GTSNPN and CDR2 SVGIG (reference sequence). The CDR3 runs 13 residues. The CDR3 loop is CAWIMRDRNEQYF. The full variable domain, its missing parts supplied by reference TRBV30 and TRBJ2-7, is SQTIHQWPATLVQPVGSPLSLECTVEGTSNPNLYWYRQAAGRGLQLLFYSVGIGQISSEVPQNLSASRPQDRQFILSSKKLLLSDSGFYLCAWIMRDRNEQYFGPGTRLTVT.

The CDR3: CSAPGGGAYEQYF. The V gene is TRBV20-1, the J gene TRBJ2-7; TCRdb picks TRBD2, but there is no DNA to check that call. Germline CDR1 reads DFQATT; CDR2 reads SNEGSKA (reference sequence). CDR3 length equals 13 residues.

V gene TRBV5-6 combines with J gene TRBJ2-1; TCRdb returns TRBD1, unconfirmable since there is no DNA. Germline CDR1 and CDR2: SGHDT and YYEEEE. The CDR3 is made up of 15 amino acids. The CDR3 protein is CASSLGYMGAAGQFF. Full variable domain (outside the CDR3, taken from reference TRBV5-6 and TRBJ2-1): DAGVTQSPTHLIKTRGQQVTLRCSPKSGHDTVSWYQQALGQGPQFIFQYYEEEERQRGNFPDRFSGHQFPNYSSELNVNALLLGDSALYLCASSLGYMGAAGQFFGPGTRLTVL.

CDR3: CASSLDDEQFF. This chain connects TRBV5-5 to TRBJ2-1. Germline V gene sequence: CDR1 SGHKS, CDR2 YYEKEE (reference sequence). The CDR3 sequence is 11 residues long.

This chain connects TRBV5-1 to TRBJ2-7; TCRdb calls TRBD2, which cannot be checked without DNA. The CDR3 has 15 amino acids. Germline V gene data show CDR1 as SGHRS and CDR2 as YFSETQ. The CDR3 region is CASSLTSGFSYEQYF.

This rearrangement joins TRBV23-1 to TRBJ2-1. TRBV23-1 is marked as an open reading frame, function uncertain. CDR3 length equals 15 residues. CDR3 sequence: CASSQSSWGPNEQFF.

The chain combines TRBV6-2 or TRBV6-3 with TRBJ2-3. The CDR3 spans 15 residues. The V gene's germline CDR1 is MNHEY and CDR2 SVGEGT. The CDR3 loop is CASSYGVFGTDTQYF.

The V call is TRBV29-1, the J call TRBJ2-7; without DNA, the TCRdb call of TRBD1 cannot be checked. The CDR3 consists of 13 residues. The V gene's germline CDR1 is SQVTM and CDR2 ANQGSEA. CDR3 loop: CSVVGRDYDEQYF.

V gene TRBV14 combines with J gene TRBJ2-3. The germline CDR1 and CDR2 sequences are SGHDN and FVKESK. The CDR3 contains 14 residues. CDR3 protein: CASSPRLSRDTQYF.

The chain recombines TRBV29-1 with TRBJ2-1; the D call of TRBD1 rests on TCRdb alone, since no DNA is present to check it. The CDR3 has 12 amino acids. Germline CDR1 SQVTM, CDR2 ANQGSEA. The CDR3 here is CSALGGDNEQFF.

The rearrangement uses TRBV2 and TRBJ1-1; the TCRdb call, TRBD1, lacks DNA for checking. The CDR3 extends over 16 amino acids. CDR1 SNHLY and CDR2 FYNNEI come from the germline V gene. The CDR3: CASSVGPGMANTEAFF. Variable domain in full (rest from reference TRBV2 and TRBJ1-1): EPEVTQTPSHQVTQMGQEVILRCVPISNHLYFYWYRQILGQKVEFLVSFYNNEISEKSEIFDDQFSVERPDGSNFTLKIRSTKLEDSAMYFCASSVGPGMANTEAFFGQGTRLTVV.

V gene TRBV28 combines with J gene TRBJ1-1. Germline-derived CDR1 and CDR2 are MDHEN and SYDVKM. The CDR3 runs to 14 residues. This CDR3 is CASSAARESPEAFF.

The chain recombines TRBV5-1 with TRBJ2-7; TCRdb designates TRBD1, a call that cannot be tested without DNA. The CDR3 loop spans 17 amino acids. Germline CDR1 SGHRS, CDR2 YFSETQ. Here the CDR3 reads CASSPPSTGQGSYEQYF.

The chain has TRBV6-5 and TRBJ2-2; TCRdb returns TRBD1, unconfirmable since there is no DNA. CDR1 and CDR2 from the germline V gene are MNHEY and SVGAGI. CDR3 size: 14 residues. This CDR3 is CASSAPWVPGELFF.

The CDR3 loop reads CASSLLPDRSNYGYTF. V usage is TRBV11-2 and J usage is TRBJ1-2; there is no DNA to check the TCRdb D call of TRBD1. The CDR3 loop spans 16 amino acids. The germline V gene encodes CDR1 SGHAT and CDR2 FQNNGV.

The chain couples TRBV3-1 to TRBJ2-5; without DNA, the TCRdb call of TRBD2 cannot be checked. CDR1 and CDR2 from the germline V gene are LGHDT and YNNKEL (reference sequence). The CDR3 length is 15 residues. The CDR3 is CASSQASGAQWTQYF.

The chain couples TRBV7-2 to TRBJ1-1. Germline loops: CDR1 SGHTA, CDR2 FQGNSA. The CDR3 has 13 residues. CDR3 region: CASSLLLGTEAFF.

This chain links TRBV4-2 with TRBJ2-7; TCRdb proposes TRBD2, but this gene call is untestable without DNA. Germline CDR1 reads LGHNA; CDR2 reads YNFKEQ. The CDR3 covers 15 residues. CDR3 protein: CASSPLAEKGYEQYF.

The J gene is TRBJ2-7, the V gene TRBV29-1; TCRdb's assignment of TRBD1 cannot be checked, as there is no DNA. The length of the CDR3 is 12 residues. Germline lookup yields CDR1 SQVTM and CDR2 ANQGSEA. The CDR3 here is CSGRQGPYEQYF.

V and J are TRBV7-9 and TRBJ2-7. The CDR3 loop spans 12 amino acids. CDR1 SEHNR and CDR2 FQNEAQ come from the germline V gene (reference sequence). CDR3: CASSLSISEQYF.

The chain joins TRBV4-3 to TRBJ1-2. The CDR3 length is 15 residues. CDR1 is LGHNA and CDR2 is YSLEER in the germline V gene. The CDR3 sequence: CASSQDRAGPGGYTF.

V is TRBV6-2 or TRBV6-3 and J is TRBJ1-5. Germline assignment: CDR1 MNHEY and CDR2 SVGEGT. The CDR3 totals 15 residues. The CDR3 is CASSSGRNSNQPQHF.